These T cell receptor beta chains were read from a single sample in a study of cytomegalovirus exposure and HLA in healthy donors. Sequencing was performed with immunoSEQ multiplex PCR; in TCRdb, only in-frame clones are kept and a portion is missing. The sample yields about 160,000 clones, of which the top ten take up roughly 1.3%. Material: PBMCs. The receptors here all came from a woman in her fifties or sixties in good health and CMV-seronegative. CDR3s include the opening cysteine and the closing phenylalanine or tryptophan. D genes are given only for firm matches.

D: TRBD1
J: TRBJ1-2
V: TRBV2
DNA: TGTGCCAGCAGCGGACAGGTTATCTATGGCTACACCTTC
CDR3: CASSGQVIYGYTF

D: -
J: TRBJ1-6
V: TRBV7-9
DNA: TGTGCCAGCAGCTTAACAAACAGAGATTCACCCCTCCACTTT
CDR3: CASSLTNRDSPLHF

D: -
J: TRBJ1-1
V: TRBV5-4
DNA: TGTGCCAGCAGAACGACAGGCATGAACACTGAAGCTTTCTTT
CDR3: CASRTTGMNTEAFF

D: TRBD1
J: TRBJ1-6
V: TRBV4-3
DNA: TGCGCCAGCAGCCAATATAGGACAGGGGGGTCACCCCTCCACTTT
CDR3: CASSQYRTGGSPLHF

D: TRBD1
J: TRBJ1-1
V: TRBV7-3
DNA: TGTGCCAGCTCCCGTTCGAGGGGGGACAGTGAAGCTTTCTTT
CDR3: CASSRSRGDSEAFF

D: TRBD1
J: TRBJ2-2
V: TRBV5-4
DNA: TGTGCCAGCAGCTTGGGGACAGGGGTAATGAGCACCGGGGAGCTGTTTTTT
CDR3: CASSLGTGVMSTGELFF

D: TRBD1
J: TRBJ1-3
V: TRBV6-7
DNA: TGTGCCAGCAGCCCCGGGACAGGAAGTGGAAACACCATATATTTT
CDR3: CASSPGTGSGNTIYF

D: -
J: TRBJ1-5
V: TRBV7-2
DNA: TGTGCCAGCAGCCTCCCGTCCGGACATAGCAATCAGCCCCAGCATTTT
CDR3: CASSLPSGHSNQPQHF

D: TRBD2
J: TRBJ2-7
V: TRBV6-1
DNA: TGTGCCAGCCCTCAAGAGGGCGGGAGTTGGCACGAGCAGTACTTC
CDR3: CASPQEGGSWHEQYF

D: TRBD2
J: TRBJ2-7
V: TRBV9
DNA: TGTGCCAGCAGCATCGCTAGCGGCCACGAGCCCTACGAGCAGTACTTC
CDR3: CASSIASGHEPYEQYF

D: -
J: TRBJ1-6
V: TRBV7-9
DNA: TGTGCCAGCAGCTTATGGCAGGAGGTCCCCTATAATTCACCCCTCCACTTT
CDR3: CASSLWQEVPYNSPLHF

D: -
J: TRBJ2-7
V: TRBV9
DNA: TGTGCCAGCAGCAAATTCTCACATCCCTACGAGCAGTACTTC
CDR3: CASSKFSHPYEQYF

D: TRBD2
J: TRBJ2-1
V: TRBV27
DNA: TGTGCCAGCAGTCTGAGACTAGCGGGGAGCTCCTACAATGAGCAGTTCTTC
CDR3: CASSLRLAGSSYNEQFF

D: -
J: TRBJ1-1
V: TRBV19
DNA: TGTGCCAGTAGTATAGACGGTGAGGGAGAGGACACTGAAGCTTTCTTT
CDR3: CASSIDGEGEDTEAFF

D: TRBD1
J: TRBJ2-3
V: TRBV7-9
DNA: TGTGCCAGCAGTTACTACGGACAGGGGGCTGGAGATACGCAGTATTTT
CDR3: CASSYYGQGAGDTQYF

D: -
J: TRBJ2-2
V: TRBV5-6
DNA: TGTGCCAGCAGCTTCAGGGGTATAGATTCCGGGGAGCTGTTTTTT
CDR3: CASSFRGIDSGELFF

D: -
J: TRBJ1-3
V: TRBV15
DNA: TGTGCCACCAGCCGTAGTGGTTTGAGGGCTGGAAACACCATATATTTT
CDR3: CATSRSGLRAGNTIYF

D: TRBD2
J: TRBJ2-1
V: TRBV28
DNA: TGTGCCAGCAGTACGGCGGGAGTGAGAGACAATGAGCAGTTCTTC
CDR3: CASSTAGVRDNEQFF

D: TRBD1
J: TRBJ2-7
V: TRBV28
DNA: TGTGCCAGCAGTTTTGCAGGGACAGGGATTCGGAACGAGCAGTACTTC
CDR3: CASSFAGTGIRNEQYF